These 14 T cell receptor beta chains originate from one sample sequenced in a study of long-term antiretroviral therapy in people with HIV. Survey-level immunoSEQ v3.0 assays were run. Method: immunoSEQ multiplex PCR; TCRdb's copy keeps in-frame clones and lacks some. The table shows about 33,000 clones, with 60% to 85% occurring only once. Here the sequenced sample was unsorted PBMCs, taken 2 years after starting antiretroviral therapy. These receptors all stem from a woman aged 45-59 years with HIV.

This clone has only one observation. The chain has TRBV5-6 and TRBJ2-3; TRBD2 is a possible D gene (7 bases). V was shortened by 3 bases and J by 5 bases, with 13 bases between the two germline ends. Germline CDR1 is SGHDT and CDR2 is YYEEEE. The CDR3 loop spans 14 amino acids. In DNA, the CDR3 is TGTGCCAGCAGCTCCGGGGGGCTGGGAGATACGCAGTATTTT. It codes for CASSSGGLGDTQYF. The full variable domain, with the rest looked up from reference TRBV5-6 and TRBJ2-3, is DAGVTQSPTHLIKTRGQQVTLRCSPKSGHDTVSWYQQALGQGPQFIFQYYEEEERQRGNFPDRFSGHQFPNYSSELNVNALLLGDSALYLCASSSGGLGDTQYFGPGTRLTVL.

The chain joins TRBV12-5 to TRBJ1-1; 7 bases map to TRBD1. The CDR3 runs 14 residues. The junction had 6 bases not matched to a gene; V was cut back by 6 bases and J by 2 bases. Germline V lookup: CDR1 LGHNT, CDR2 FRNRAP. The CDR3 DNA reads as TGTGCTAGTGGGACAGGGACGGGCAACACTGAAGCTTTCTTT. It is translated as CASGTGTGNTEAFF.

In its sample, this clone was seen once. The rearrangement links TRBV6-5 to TRBJ2-3; D may be TRBD2 (7 bases). Trimming shortened V by 2 bases and J by 5 bases, and 14 bases separated the two germline ends. This CDR3 comprises 15 residues. Germline-derived CDR1 and CDR2 are MNHEY and SVGAGI. The CDR3 loop reads CASSYRGGALDTQYF. The DNA for the CDR3 is TGTGCCAGCAGTTACAGGGGGGGGGCCTTAGATACGCAGTATTTT.

V is TRBV28 and J is TRBJ2-5, with TRBD1 identical over 9 bases. The CDR3 has 16 residues. In germline, CDR1 is MDHEN, CDR2 SYDVKM. Germline trimming cut 1 base from V and 4 bases from J; bases unmatched to any gene: 7. CDR3 sequence reads: CASSLFGQGLGETQYF. The CDR3 nucleotides are TGTGCCAGCAGTTTATTCGGACAGGGGTTGGGAGAGACCCAGTACTTC.

The V and J genes are TRBV5-5 and TRBJ2-3; D gene unclear. The length of the CDR3 is 12 residues. Trimming took off 7 bases at V and 4 bases at J, with 10 bases between the two ends. Germline V gives CDR1 SGHKS, CDR2 YYEKEE (reference sequence). The CDR3 DNA reads as TGTGCCAGCTTCATGGCGGCAGATACGCAGTATTTT. Its protein is CASFMAADTQYF.

The rearrangement uses TRBV4-1 and TRBJ1-5, with D perhaps matching TRBD1 (5 bases). Germline V CDR1 and CDR2: MGHRA, YSYEKL. CDR3 size: 14 residues. With 4 bases removed from V and 6 bases from J, the gap between germline ends came to 13 bases. CDR3 in DNA: TGCGCCAGCAGCCCCGGGACGGCCGTTCAGCCCCAGCATTTT. This gives the protein CASSPGTAVQPQHF.

This clone was picked up one time. This chain uses TRBV7-9 with TRBJ1-1; D might be TRBD1 (5 bases). The CDR3 consists of 14 residues. V was trimmed by 1 base and J by 8 bases, leaving 14 bases between them. CDR1 SEHNR and CDR2 FQNEAQ come from the germline V gene (reference sequence). The CDR3 DNA reads as TGTGCCAGCAGCTTAGGTGGGACGGTCGACGAAGCTTTCTTT. It codes for CASSLGGTVDEAFF.

V and J are TRBV5-1 and TRBJ2-2; no clear D gene. Germline V gene data show CDR1 as SGHRS and CDR2 as YFSETQ. This CDR3 comprises 13 residues. Trimming cost V 2 bases and J 1 base, with 3 bases left between them. The CDR3 DNA reads as TGCGCCAGCAGCTTACAGAACACCGGGGAGCTGTTTTTT. This gives the protein CASSLQNTGELFF.

The chain combines TRBV6-1 with TRBJ1-3; perhaps TRBD1 as D (6 bases). CDR3 size: 15 residues. The germline V gene encodes CDR1 MNHNS and CDR2 SASEGT. Trimming stripped 7 bases from V and 3 bases from J, with 16 bases between. As DNA, the CDR3 is TGTGCCAGCACCGGGACACCGCTAATTGGAAACACCATATATTTT. This gives the protein CASTGTPLIGNTIYF.

This sequence joins TRBV7-3 and TRBJ1-1; 12 bases match TRBD1. V lost 5 bases, J lost 4 bases, and 8 bases stayed unmatched. The germline gives CDR1 SGHTA, CDR2 FQGTGA. CDR3 length equals 16 residues. CDR3 nucleotide sequence: TGTGCCAGCAGCCCAACTCCGGGACAGGGGGCCACTGAAGCTTTCTTT. This codes for CASSPTPGQGATEAFF.

The chain joins TRBV5-1 to TRBJ2-7, with TRBD2 as a possible D gene (6 bases). The CDR3 runs 13 residues. Germline-derived CDR1 and CDR2 are SGHRS and YFSETQ. Trimming left V 0 bases short and J 6 bases short, with 10 bases between. The CDR3 loop is CASSLAGDGEQYV. The CDR3 nucleotides read TGCGCCAGCAGCTTGGCGGGAGACGGCGAGCAGTACGTC.

The rearrangement joins TRBV25-1 to TRBJ2-5, with D hard to call. The CDR3 has 11 residues. Trimming left V 7 bases short and J 5 bases short, with 8 bases between. Germline assignment: CDR1 MGHDK and CDR2 SYGVNS. The CDR3 here is CASIGWETQYF. The CDR3 DNA sequence: TGTGCCAGCATTGGGTGGGAGACCCAGTACTTC.

CDR3 nucleotides: TGTGCCAGCAGTGAGGTGGTCTTCTCTGGAAACACCATATATTTT. It is translated as CASSEVVFSGNTIYF. The V call is TRBV28, the J call TRBJ1-3; D unresolved. Germline CDR1 MDHEN, CDR2 SYDVKM. Deletions cut 5 bases from V and 0 bases from J, with 11 bases between. The CDR3 spans 15 residues.

CDR3 protein: CASSLSAGVEETQYF. CDR3 DNA: TGTGCCAGCAGCTTATCGGCGGGGGTAGAAGAGACCCAGTACTTC. V is TRBV7-9 and J is TRBJ2-5; 7 nucleotides line up with TRBD2. Losses at the gene ends were 2 bases for V and 3 bases for J; bases not matched to a gene: 6. CDR3 length: 15 residues. Looked up from germline, CDR1 is SEHNR and CDR2 is FQNEAQ (reference sequence).